The subject of this entry is one TCR beta chain. The data were taken from a study of OX40 agonist ivuxolimab in advanced cancers. The wider study: Three partial responders included one hepatocellular carcinoma patient and two cutaneous melanoma patients.

V shed 5 bases and J shed 4 bases, with 12 bases lying between them. Germline V gene data show CDR1 as MNHEY and CDR2 as SMNVEV (reference sequence). The CDR3 is 14 amino acids. Sequenced by immunoSEQ multiplex PCR; TCRdb stores in-frame clones only, minus some. The sample records around 94,000 clones, 80% to 95% being singletons. This chain joins TRBV27 and TRBJ2-1; D may be TRBD2 (5 bases). Source: CD4+ or CD8+ T cells sorted from blood, taken in a trial of the OX40 agonist ivuxolimab. The source of this sequence is an adult with an advanced solid tumor such as melanoma, head and neck, liver or kidney cancer. CDR3 loop: CASSRSGAYNEQFF. The CDR3 DNA is TGTGCCAGCAGTCGCAGCGGAGCTTACAATGAGCAGTTCTTC.